The sequence of this T cell receptor (beta chain) was determined in a study of PD-L1 blockade in urothelial cancer. In germline, CDR1 is SQVTM, CDR2 ANQGSEA. This CDR3 contains 13 residues. The trim removed 6 bases at V and 7 bases at J, leaving 9 bases unmatched. Profiled with immunoSEQ multiplex PCR; TCRdb holds only in-frame clones, not every one. The sample includes under 55,000 clones, under 90% of them seen just once. The chain couples TRBV29-1 to TRBJ2-7, with 10 bases aligning to TRBD1. Sequencing was performed on PBMCs, taken around atezolizumab (anti-PD-L1) treatment. This receptor was obtained from a man in his forties or fifties with urothelial cancer. In DNA, the CDR3 is TGCAGCGTAAGACAGGGGGCACCGGGAGAGCAGTACTTC. Its translation is CSVRQGAPGEQYF.